These 3 T cell receptor beta chains came from one sample sequenced in a study of T cells after yellow fever vaccination. TCRdb fed the 5' RACE reads into MiXCR, producing one record per CDR3 protein. The sample has about 630,000 distinct CDR3 sequences; approximately 13% are singletons. This material consisted of PBMCs, taken on the day of the yellow fever booster vaccination. These receptors came from a man between 25 and 39 years old who received the YFV17D yellow fever vaccine.

The chain joins TRBV29-1 to TRBJ2-3; a possible D gene is TRBD1 (7 bases). Trimming cost V 5 bases and J 5 bases, with 14 bases left between them. The CDR3 extends over 13 amino acids. Germline loops: CDR1 SQVTM, CDR2 ANQGSEA. The DNA for the CDR3 is TGCAGCGTTTCAGGGGGGAGAGAAGATACGCAGTATTTT. Protein: CSVSGGREDTQYF.

At least ten counts were recorded for this clonotype. This chain connects TRBV28 to TRBJ2-7, with D perhaps TRBD2 (7 bases). The CDR3 extends over 15 amino acids. V lost 2 bases and J lost 2, with 13 bases in between. Germline assignment: CDR1 MDHEN and CDR2 SYDVKM. CDR3 sequence: CASSLQGGGPYEQYF. The CDR3 nucleotides read TGTGCCAGCAGTTTACAGGGCGGGGGCCCCTACGAGCAGTACTTC.

This clonotype came up a few times. The chain couples TRBV10-3 to TRBJ2-7; 12 bases fit TRBD1. Germline V gene lookup returns CDR1 ENHRY and CDR2 SYGVKD. Trimming at V came to 4 bases and at J to 3 bases, leaving 25 bases not matched to a gene. The CDR3 contains 22 residues. The CDR3 loop is CAISGDRGRSAEKRDHFYEQYF. The DNA of the CDR3 is TGTGCCATCAGTGGGGACAGGGGGCGTTCGGCGGAGAAAAGGGACCACTTCTACGAGCAGTACTTC.